The source of this TCR beta chain is a study of lymphopenia after photon versus proton radiotherapy. Study-level results: Proton therapy kept repertoires fairly stable, unlike photons, which gained effector/memory cells.

V lost 3 bases and J lost 3, with 11 bases in between. The germline CDR1 and CDR2 sequences are KGHSH and LQKENI. CDR3 size: 15 residues. Notes on this clone: What it binds is unknown.

The repertoire was sequenced with immunoSEQ multiplex PCR; TCRdb's copy has only in-frame clones and lacks some. The sample records tens of thousands of clones, approximately 90% being singletons. The source material was peripheral blood, sampled from a patient treated with proton-based radiotherapy. The chain couples TRBV18 to TRBJ1-4; D uncertain. This TCR derives from a woman aged 60-75 years with cholangiocarcinoma. Some clones in this sample may be carry-over from other donors' samples. CDR3: CASSPTDFPNEKLFF. For the CDR3, the DNA is TGTGCCAGCTCACCGACCGACTTTCCTAATGAAAAACTGTTTTTT.